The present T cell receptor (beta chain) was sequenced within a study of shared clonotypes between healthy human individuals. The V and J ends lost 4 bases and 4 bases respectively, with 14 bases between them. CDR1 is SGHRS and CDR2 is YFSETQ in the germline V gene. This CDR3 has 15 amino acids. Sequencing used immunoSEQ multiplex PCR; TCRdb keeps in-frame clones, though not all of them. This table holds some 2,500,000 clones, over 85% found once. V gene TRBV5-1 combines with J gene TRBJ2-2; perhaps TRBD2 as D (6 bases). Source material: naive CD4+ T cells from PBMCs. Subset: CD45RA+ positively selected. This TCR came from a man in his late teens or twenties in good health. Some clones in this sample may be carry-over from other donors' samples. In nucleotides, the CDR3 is TGCGCCAGCAGCCTGGGACTTATAATCACCGGGGAGCTGTTTTTT. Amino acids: CASSLGLIITGELFF.